These 13 T cell receptor beta chains were sequenced from one sample in a study of tumor-infiltrating lymphocytes in primary liver carcinoma. The input was 450 to 500 ng total RNA; TCR beta cDNA was made from it with a constant-region primer. Nested multiplex PCR, run for three rounds with slightly modified ARM-PCR, yielded TCR beta libraries. Both of the initial two PCR rounds ran for approximately 11 cycles and employed TRBV1-TRBV30 forward primers alongside a C-beta reverse primer. TCRdb itself ran the multiplex PCR reads through MiXCR, one entry per CDR3 protein. The profile shows about 43,000 distinct CDR3 sequences, 73% of them singletons. Co-extraction of RNA and DNA was performed on about 20-32 mg of unsorted bulk tissue. Sequencing used liver tumor tissue from sampling region 2. Described subset: tumor region T2, inferior pole. The receptors stem from a man aged 35 to 55 with primary liver carcinoma and hepatitis B virus infection.

On this clonotype: Possible read error: a much larger clone is one base away. The J gene is TRBJ2-1, the V gene TRBV24-1; 7 bases are shared with TRBD2. Losses at the gene ends were 7 bases for V and 9 bases for J; bases not matched to a gene: 8. The CDR3 runs 13 residues. The V gene's germline CDR1 is KGHDR and CDR2 SFDVKD. The CDR3 region has the DNA TGTGCCACCAGACTAGCGTATCAGACTGAGCAGTTCTTC. Amino acid sequence: CATRLAYQTEQFF.

As for this clonotype: A much larger clone is a single base away; this may be a read error. The J gene is TRBJ2-1, the V gene TRBV2; D gene unclear. Trimming pared 3 bases from V and 6 bases from J, leaving 15 bases between. The CDR3 has 15 amino acids. CDR1 is SNHLY and CDR2 is FYNNEI in the germline V gene. DNA of the CDR3: TGTGCCAGCAGTGATGGTCCCCCCCAAATCAATGAGCAGTTCTTC. Protein sequence: CASSDGPPQINEQFF.

This clonotype was detected only once. Sequence at one end of the junction differs from germline and may be a read error. J is TRBJ1-6 and V is TRBV11-1; D is perhaps TRBD1 (5 bases). Germline values: CDR1 SGHAT, CDR2 FQDESV (reference sequence). This CDR3 region has 13 residues. CDR3 DNA sequence: TGTGCCAGTAGCAGGACACTGGTTTCACCCATCCACTTT. It translates to CASSRTLVSPIHF.

The V call is TRBV5-1, the J call TRBJ2-1, with D possibly matching TRBD1 (5 bases). The CDR3 has 12 residues. Per the germline V gene, CDR1 is SGHRS and CDR2 is YFSETQ. The CDR3 here is CTTSSYRGEQFF. The CDR3 DNA follows: TGCACCACCAGCTCCTATAGGGGCGAGCAGTTCTTC.

The chain has TRBV7-7 and TRBJ2-7, with 10 bases matching TRBD1. After removal of 6 bases from V and 5 bases from J, the junction contained 10 bases not matched to a gene. The germline CDR1 and CDR2 sequences are SSHAT and FNYEAQ (reference sequence). The CDR3 extends over 15 amino acids. This CDR3 is CASRFRTGGSNEQYF. CDR3 DNA: TGTGCCAGCAGATTTCGGACAGGGGGTAGTAACGAGCAGTACTTC. The entire variable domain, with the rest obtained from reference TRBV7-7 and TRBJ2-7, is as follows: GAGVSQSPRYKVTKRGQDVTLRCDPISSHATLYWYQQALGQGPEFLTYFNYEAQPDKSGLPSDRFSAERPEGSISTLTIQRTEQRDSAMYRCASRFRTGGSNEQYFGPGTRLTVT.

Remarks on this clonotype: As the CDR3 is not closed by the conserved phenylalanine or tryptophan, this likely results from a read error. It is unclear where the CDR3 begins or ends on the DNA, so no DNA is shown, and the CDR3 is as TCRdb lists it. The chain has TRBV6-6 and TRBJ2-5. Germline CDR1 is MNHNY and CDR2 is SVGAGI (reference sequence). A total of 11 residues make up the CDR3, ends included. CDR3 sequence: CASSPQETHYI.

The chain recombines TRBV19 with TRBJ2-5, with D unresolved. The CDR3 is 15 amino acids. CDR1 is LNHDA and CDR2 is SQIVND in the germline V gene (reference sequence). With 5 bases removed from V and 4 bases from J, the gap between germline ends came to 17 bases. For the CDR3, the DNA is TGTGCCAGTAGTCCACCTTTCAGGATTGGAGAGACCCAGTACTTC. Translating it yields CASSPPFRIGETQYF.

In regard to this clonotype: At one of its ends the junction is not consistent with the germline gene, which may arise from a read error. The chain combines TRBV11-2 with TRBJ2-1; 9 bases are a match to TRBD1. The CDR3 totals 12 residues. CDR1 and CDR2 from the germline V gene are SGHAT and FQNNGV. CDR3 loop: CASSYATGGKSF. Written as DNA, the CDR3 is TGTGCCAGCAGTTACGCGACAGGGGGGAAATCCTTC.

The rearrangement uses TRBV19 and TRBJ2-2; D not certain. Trimming shortened V by 10 bases and J by 6 bases, and 18 bases separated the two germline ends. The germline V gene has CDR1 LNHDA and CDR2 SQIVND (reference sequence). The CDR3 has 14 amino acids. The CDR3 coding sequence is TGTGCCACCACGTGGCATGCAAGCGCCGGGGAGCTGTTTTTT. Translating it yields CATTWHASAGELFF.

Turning to this clonotype: The CDR3 does not end in the conserved phenylalanine or tryptophan, so this is likely a read error. In nucleotides, the CDR3 is TGTGCCATCAGTGCCGGGACAGAAACTAGCACGGATACGCAGTATATT. This codes for CAISAGTETSTDTQYI. The rearrangement joins TRBV10-3 to TRBJ2-3; possible D gene TRBD1, 7 bases. Germline CDR1 reads ENHRY; CDR2 reads SYGVKD. The CDR3 contains 16 residues.

This clonotype was recorded at least ten times. J is TRBJ2-5 and V is TRBV28, with TRBD2 matching 9 bases. The CDR3 loop spans 15 amino acids. Per the germline V gene, CDR1 is MDHEN and CDR2 is SYDVKM. J gave up 4 bases and V 3 bases, and 6 bases lay outside the gene matches. The CDR3 sequence: CASSFHSGSGETQYF. The CDR3 coding sequence is TGTGCCAGCAGTTTCCATAGCGGGAGCGGAGAGACCCAGTACTTC.

Worth noting for this clonotype: Its ends do not fully match the called genes, so a read error is possible. The V gene is TRBV6-1, the J gene TRBJ2-4; weak D call: TRBD2 (6 bases). The CDR3 extends over 14 amino acids. The germline gives CDR1 MNHNS, CDR2 SASEGT. This CDR3 reads CASSDGTHRGIQDF. The CDR3, as DNA: TGTGCCAGCAGTGACGGGACTCATCGGGGCATTCAGGACTTC.

A word on this clonotype: Germline and junction disagree at one end, which may indicate a read error. V gene TRBV29-1 combines with J gene TRBJ1-1; TRBD1 is a possible D gene (5 bases). This CDR3 comprises 12 residues. Germline V lookup: CDR1 SQVTM, CDR2 ANQGSEA. The DNA of the CDR3 is TGTAGCGTTGACGGGGATCCCAGGGAGGCTTTCTTT. This gives the protein CSVDGDPREAFF.